Listed below are T cell receptor beta chains from one sample, sequenced in a study of T cell clones after liver transplantation. Their antigens remain unidentified. TCRdb keeps only in-frame clones here, not all; method: immunoSEQ multiplex PCR. The sample lists under 6,000 clones; over 25% were seen once. Sequenced sample: CD4+ T cells from cultured PBMCs. The receptors shown here come from a human patient who received a liver transplant. Some T cells may be graft donor cells. Both conserved end residues are part of each CDR3. The D gene is left open where the match is weak. Rows may omit the clone size; those that give it use once, few, many or a size class.

cdr3_nt cdr3_aa d_call v_call cdr3_length clone_size j_call
TGTGCCAGCAGCTTATCGGGGTTGGATAATTCACCCCTCCACTTT CASSLSGLDNSPLHF . TRBV7-9 15 few TRBJ1-6
TGTGCCAGCAGTGACGGCATTGGCTATGGCTACACCTTC CASSDGIGYGYTF . TRBV2 13 . TRBJ1-2
TGTGCCATCAGTGAGGGGGGCAGGGATGGATCACCCCTCCACTTT CAISEGGRDGSPLHF . TRBV10-3 15 medium-sized TRBJ1-6
TGCGCCAGCAGGAAGTTGAACACTGAAGCTTTCTTT CASRKLNTEAFF . TRBV23-1 12 . TRBJ1-1
TGCGCCAGCAGCTTCGGGACAGGGGGTCAGCCCCAGCATTTT CASSFGTGGQPQHF TRBD1 TRBV5-1 14 . TRBJ1-5
TGTGCCAGCACCTTAAGAGGAGGCTCCTACGAGCAGTACTTC CASTLRGGSYEQYF . TRBV7-2 14 . TRBJ2-7
TGTGCCAGCACTGGACAGGGGGCGTATCAGCCCCAGCATTTT CASTGQGAYQPQHF TRBD1 TRBV6-1 14 medium-sized TRBJ1-5
TGCGCCAGCAGCTTGACAGTCGCCGGCCTCACAGATACGCAGTATTTT CASSLTVAGLTDTQYF . TRBV5-1 16 . TRBJ2-3
TGTGCCAGCAGGGGGGGGCCCGACAATGAGCAGTTCTTC CASRGGPDNEQFF . TRBV7-2 13 few TRBJ2-1
TGTGCCAGCAGCTCAACCTCCGTTATTAGCAATCAGCCCCAGCATTTT CASSSTSVISNQPQHF . TRBV7-8 16 . TRBJ1-5
TGCGCCAGCAACTCCCTCGGATCTCTAACAGATACGCAGTATTTT CASNSLGSLTDTQYF . TRBV5-1 15 few TRBJ2-3
TGCGCCAGCATAAACGAGCAGTACTTC CASINEQYF . TRBV10-1 9 few TRBJ2-7
TGTGCCAGCAGCTTAAATCGGGACTCCTGGACCCAAGGCTACACCTTC CASSLNRDSWTQGYTF . TRBV7-2 16 . TRBJ1-2
TGTGCCAGCATTTCGAACTACGAGCAGTACTTC CASISNYEQYF . TRBV2 11 . TRBJ2-7
TGTGCCAGCAGCTTAAACGGCAGACTAACCTACGAGCAGTACTTC CASSLNGRLTYEQYF . TRBV11-3 15 few TRBJ2-7
TGCGCCAGCAGCCCGGACACTTTGAACACTGAAGCTTTCTTT CASSPDTLNTEAFF . TRBV5-1 14 large TRBJ1-1
TGTGCCAGCAGCGTTTCCAGGGGGGCAAACACCGGGGAGCTGTTTTTT CASSVSRGANTGELFF . TRBV9 16 medium-sized TRBJ2-2
TGTGCCAGCAGCTCCCGCTCTGGGGCCAACGTCCTGACTTTC CASSSRSGANVLTF . TRBV5-5 14 large TRBJ2-6
TGTGCCAGCAGCTTCGGCAGGCCGCTGAATGAGCAGTTCTTC CASSFGRPLNEQFF . TRBV5-4 14 . TRBJ2-1
TGTGCCAGCAGCTTGGGCGGCGGGACCCCCTACGAGCAGTACTTC CASSLGGGTPYEQYF . TRBV4-2 15 . TRBJ2-7
TGTGCCAGCAGTACCCCCACAGATACGCAGTATTTT CASSTPTDTQYF . TRBV28 12 medium-sized TRBJ2-3
TGTGCCAGCTATATTCCGATCGGGACCCCTAAGCGTGGCTACACCTTC CASYIPIGTPKRGYTF . TRBV7-9 16 . TRBJ1-2
TGTGCCAGCAGTGTCAGGGACAGAACCTACGAGCAGTACTTC CASSVRDRTYEQYF TRBD1 TRBV6-9 14 . TRBJ2-7
TGTGCCAGCCAGGATAGTAGGGAGGATCAGCCCCAGCATTTT CASQDSREDQPQHF . TRBV6-5 14 medium-sized TRBJ1-5
TGTGCCAGCAGCCCGCGGACTAGCGGGAGAGAGACCCAGTACTTC CASSPRTSGRETQYF TRBD2 TRBV7-2 15 . TRBJ2-5
TGTGCCAGCACAGCACTAAGGACGACAGGAAGCACAGATACGCAGTATTTT CASTALRTTGSTDTQYF . TRBV27 17 once TRBJ2-3
TGTGCCAGCAGGGCCGGGGGCATCAACGAGCAGTACTTC CASRAGGINEQYF . TRBV28 13 . TRBJ2-7
TGCGCCAGCAGCCTAGATACAGGTTACAATGAAAAACTGTTTTTT CASSLDTGYNEKLFF . TRBV5-1 15 large TRBJ1-4
TGCGCCAGCAGCCGGACAGTCCAAGAGACCCAGTACTTC CASSRTVQETQYF . TRBV4-3 13 . TRBJ2-5
TGTGCCAGCAGCCAAGGCCCCAGTACCTCCTACAATGAGCAGTTCTTC CASSQGPSTSYNEQFF . TRBV5-4 16 . TRBJ2-1
TGTGCCAGCAGCCTGATAATAACGGGGGCGGGTGGCTACACCTTC CASSLIITGAGGYTF . TRBV11-2 15 few TRBJ1-2
TGTGCCAGCAGGGGACAGTACAATCAGCCCCAGCATTTT CASRGQYNQPQHF TRBD1 TRBV2 13 few TRBJ1-5
TGTGCCAGCAGCCACGGCCCGGACAGGGGGCACCAGCCCCAGCATTTT CASSHGPDRGHQPQHF TRBD1 TRBV6-6 16 . TRBJ1-5
TGCGCCAGCAGCCCGTCTCCGGGACAGGGGGCAGGTGGGGGACTAGTCAACAATGAGCAGTTCTTC CASSPSPGQGAGGGLVNNEQFF TRBD1 TRBV4-1 22 few TRBJ2-1
TGTGCCAGCAGCTTAGCAGGTCTTTTCGTGACAGGGAGGAAGGTTGAAGCTTTCTTT CASSLAGLFVTGRKVEAFF TRBD1 TRBV7-2 19 . TRBJ1-1
TGTGCCAGCAGCCCGAGGACAAGAGATACGCAGTATTTT CASSPRTRDTQYF . TRBV7-7 13 . TRBJ2-3
TGTGCCAGCAGTTTACTGGGTTTTAATGAAAAACTGTTTTTT CASSLLGFNEKLFF . TRBV27 14 . TRBJ1-4
TGTGCCAGCAGCCCGCCTGGGGCCAACGTCCTGACTTTC CASSPPGANVLTF . TRBV6-5 13 . TRBJ2-6
TGTGCCAGCAGCTTCCCGACTAGCGGGTACAATGAGCAGTTCTTC CASSFPTSGYNEQFF TRBD2 TRBV5-4 15 . TRBJ2-1
TGTGCCAGCAGCTTAAGTGGAGACAGGGGGCACGAGCAGTACTTC CASSLSGDRGHEQYF TRBD1 TRBV7-9 15 . TRBJ2-7
TGCGCCAGCAGCTTGGATGCGGGGCCGGTAGGGACCCAGTACTTC CASSLDAGPVGTQYF . TRBV5-1 15 few TRBJ2-5
TGTGCCAGCAGCGTCGAGTGGTGGGGAGAGACCCAGTACTTC CASSVEWWGETQYF . TRBV9 14 few TRBJ2-5